The T cell receptor beta chain described here comes from a study of vaccination and CD4 T cells after COVID-19 (dated by TCRdb to between 2021 and 2022). As for the study more broadly: Six males and four females were included in the convalescent cohort, with two Hispanic individuals, seven Caucasians, two Asians and one multiracial person represented. Two doses of either the Pfizer-BioNTech BNT162b2 vaccine (n=8) or the Moderna mRNA-1273 vaccine (n=2) were administered to participants. Post-COVID blood samples were collected from convalescent patients a median of around 96 days after diagnosis, with a range of about 30 to 161 days. Post-vaccine blood samples were collected a median of approximately 72 days after the second vaccine dose, ranging from roughly 12 to 250 days. For stimulating the cultures, overlapping spike peptide pools were used, derived from SARS-CoV-2 as well as from the common cold coronaviruses HCoV-NL63, HCoV-OC43 and HCoV-229E. Control cultures received a CEFX viral epitope pool as the positive control, an HIV-1 Nef peptide pool as the negative control, or no peptide. In roughly 11 COVID-19 convalescent patients and several infection-naive healthy vaccine recipients, the spike-specific CD4+ TCR repertoire before mRNA vaccination was compared with the repertoire after mRNA vaccination. Memory CD4+ T cell crossreactivity between SARS-CoV-2 and common cold coronavirus spike proteins was assessed at the TCR clonotype level in an earlier paper using these donors.

Libraries were prepared through PCR. DNA from cultured CD4+ T cells underwent TCR sequencing with the Oncomine TCR Beta short-read assay at the Johns Hopkins FTIC core. Genomic DNA was extracted from the cultured CD4+ T cells with the QIAamp micro DNA kit. The Oncomine TCR Beta libraries from cultured CD4+ T cells were pooled using unique dual indexes and then sequenced on an Illumina iSeq 100. Regarding the original processing steps: Non-productive sequences were removed, and CDR3s not starting with C, not ending with F or W, or shorter than 7 amino acids were discarded. Antigen-specific clonotypes were identified using the MANAFEST web application through comparison of peptide-stimulated wells with reference and other culture wells. An FDR below 0.05, an odds ratio above 5, and a productive frequency above 0.1% in at least two of three replicate wells were required for clones to be considered positive. A clonotype counted as cross-reactive if it showed significant expansion both in the SARS-CoV-2 spike wells and in at least one common cold coronavirus spike condition. Using R version 3.6.1, CDR3 homology was evaluated through Levenshtein distances (stringdist) along with unrooted phylogenetic trees (ape). TCRdb trimmed public reads at Q25 via fastp, called clones via MiXCR and kept in-frame beta chains. For every CDR3 protein sequence, its rows merge into one entry that carries the most common genes and DNA. The V and J calls come from TCRdb's annotation, not from the publication. In all, the sample holds around 4,000 distinct CDR3 sequences, and roughly three fifths of those were seen once. In total, the top ten clones hold 30% to 40% of the sample.

According to the study, the label for this sample's treatment or condition signals: roughly 10-day PBMC culture with coronavirus spike peptide pools or control peptides (ViraFEST assay). CD4+ T cells from unexposed donors were collected before the COVID-19 pandemic (2011-2018). The ViraFEST assay was used in the study, in which antigen-specific T cells were expanded with peptide pools and expanded clonotypes were subsequently identified by TCR sequencing. Each well held around 2 million PBMCs cultured in IMDM containing about 5% human AB serum and 10 IU/ml IL-2, with around 9.2 ug/ml peptide pools added. On days 3 and 7, half of the culture medium was replaced with fresh IL-2-containing medium. Once the cells had been in culture for ten to eleven days, the EasySep CD4+ T cell isolation kit was used to isolate CD4+ T cells by negative selection. As far as cell numbers permitted, CD4+ T cells from unexposed donors were tested for reactivity against SARS-CoV-2 S and N as well as four spike pools from common cold coronaviruses. Ficoll-Paque Plus gradient centrifugation was used to isolate PBMCs from whole blood, and the isolated PBMCs were then either used fresh or cryopreserved at -140C. Culture conditions were generally each tested in triplicate wells. Leukapheresis product for the unexposed donors was purchased commercially.

In its sample, this clonotype was seen a few times. Which antigen it targets is not known. There are no base qualities to consult, and no much larger clone falls within one base. What the study reported, not specific to this receptor: Of the vaccine-specific clones in convalescent patients, 304 of 307, or nearly all, reacted only to SARS-CoV-2 spike and did not cross-react with common cold coronaviruses. Among the post-vaccine SARS-CoV-2-reactive clones in convalescent patients, a median 86.3% showed up only after vaccination, which suggests vaccine-specific priming. An increase in the median number of SARS-CoV-2-reactive clonotypes from roughly 20 after infection to 38 after vaccination was observed, but the change was not found to be significant. The study included relatively few convalescent patients and did not analyze early timepoints after natural infection.

Between the V and J ends, shortened by 11 bases and 1 base respectively, the junction contains 11 bases. The CDR3 contains 12 residues, cysteine and phenylalanine counted. Just CDR3 DNA is preserved here, 36 bases in frame from base 1. CDR1 and CDR2, per the germline V gene, are SNHLY and FYNNEI. The chain uses TRBV2 and TRBJ1-1; TRBD1 is a possible D gene, resting on 5 matching bases. The sample was CD4+ T cells from blood, cultured in vitro. The sequence derives from a human donor in good health. The nucleotides are TGTGCCGCGGGGGGTTGGAACACTGAAGCTTTCTTT. It translates to CAAGGWNTEAFF.